A selection of T cell receptor beta chains follows, all from one sample in a study of T cell responses to AZD1222 COVID-19 vaccine. TCRdb's table, derived via immunoSEQ multiplex PCR, lists solely in-frame clones and lacks some. The sample has about 120,000 clones; approximately 85% are singletons. Sample: peripheral blood, taken on day 0 of AZD1222 vaccination. These receptor sequences come from an adult in good health. CDR3s leave out the opening cysteine and the closing phenylalanine or tryptophan. D genes are given only for firm matches.

CDR3 length: 15
V gene: TRBV27
J gene: TRBJ1-2
D gene: .
CDR3 protein: ASSLLPGGTGNYGYT

CDR3 length: 10
V gene: TRBV25-1
J gene: TRBJ2-1
D gene: .
CDR3 protein: ASSEWWDEQF

CDR3 length: 13
V gene: TRBV4-2
J gene: TRBJ2-7
D gene: TRBD2
CDR3 protein: ASSQGLAGAYEQY

CDR3 length: 13
V gene: TRBV7-9
J gene: TRBJ1-2
D gene: .
CDR3 protein: ASSLLQGANYGYT

CDR3 length: 17
V gene: TRBV7-9
J gene: TRBJ1-1
D gene: TRBD1
CDR3 protein: ASSLYRPSLGQMNTEAF

CDR3 length: 13
V gene: TRBV6-5
J gene: TRBJ2-7
D gene: TRBD1
CDR3 protein: ASRRDRGSSYEQY

CDR3 length: 14
V gene: TRBV28
J gene: TRBJ2-7
D gene: TRBD1
CDR3 protein: ASSPSLGQGVHEQY

CDR3 length: 12
V gene: TRBV14
J gene: TRBJ1-1
D gene: .
CDR3 protein: ASSQASRATEAF

CDR3 length: 13
V gene: TRBV28
J gene: TRBJ1-4
D gene: .
CDR3 protein: ASSPGGALGEKLF

CDR3 length: 13
V gene: TRBV11-3
J gene: TRBJ1-1
D gene: .
CDR3 protein: ASSSRGRLNTEAF

CDR3 length: 17
V gene: TRBV7-9
J gene: TRBJ1-1
D gene: TRBD1
CDR3 protein: ASSRTYGTGKTMNTEAF

CDR3 length: 12
V gene: TRBV6-1
J gene: TRBJ1-6
D gene: .
CDR3 protein: ASSEVPFDEALH

CDR3 length: 15
V gene: TRBV7-9
J gene: TRBJ2-1
D gene: TRBD2
CDR3 protein: ASSPKGPFAGEREQF

CDR3 length: 16
V gene: TRBV27
J gene: TRBJ2-7
D gene: .
CDR3 protein: ASSSYGRYARPLYEQY

CDR3 length: 11
V gene: TRBV7-6
J gene: TRBJ1-1
D gene: .
CDR3 protein: ASSLGDNTEAF

CDR3 length: 12
V gene: TRBV5-5
J gene: TRBJ2-3
D gene: .
CDR3 protein: ASSRLVGTDTQY

CDR3 length: 11
V gene: TRBV6-5
J gene: TRBJ1-5
D gene: .
CDR3 protein: ASSYRDNQPQH

CDR3 length: 11
V gene: TRBV25-1
J gene: TRBJ1-4
D gene: .
CDR3 protein: ASSRVGDEKLF

CDR3 length: 14
V gene: TRBV4-1
J gene: TRBJ2-1
D gene: .
CDR3 protein: ASSQSGTGAWNEQF

CDR3 length: 11
V gene: TRBV12-3/TRBV12-4
J gene: TRBJ1-1
D gene: .
CDR3 protein: ASRARGVGGAF

CDR3 length: 11
V gene: TRBV30
J gene: TRBJ1-3
D gene: .
CDR3 protein: AWSVILGNTIY

CDR3 length: 11
V gene: TRBV4-3
J gene: TRBJ2-7
D gene: TRBD1
CDR3 protein: ASSQGTGAREY

CDR3 length: 12
V gene: TRBV11-1
J gene: TRBJ2-3
D gene: .
CDR3 protein: ASSLGKFTDTQY

CDR3 length: 11
V gene: TRBV18
J gene: TRBJ1-1
D gene: .
CDR3 protein: ASSPREHTEAF

CDR3 length: 13
V gene: TRBV29-1
J gene: TRBJ1-1
D gene: .
CDR3 protein: SAQGKIPGFAEAF

CDR3 length: 11
V gene: TRBV3-1/TRBV3-2
J gene: TRBJ1-6
D gene: .
CDR3 protein: ASSPQMDSPLH

CDR3 length: 12
V gene: TRBV15
J gene: TRBJ1-5
D gene: .
CDR3 protein: ATSREGSNQPQH

CDR3 length: 12
V gene: TRBV13
J gene: TRBJ1-2
D gene: .
CDR3 protein: ASSLLMRIGGYT

CDR3 length: 12
V gene: TRBV27
J gene: TRBJ1-4
D gene: .
CDR3 protein: ASSYTGVNEKLF

CDR3 length: 9
V gene: TRBV7-3
J gene: TRBJ2-3
D gene: TRBD1
CDR3 protein: ASRGRDRWD

CDR3 length: 14
V gene: TRBV10-3
J gene: TRBJ2-3
D gene: TRBD2
CDR3 protein: AISEPGGARKDTQY

CDR3 length: 9
V gene: TRBV18
J gene: TRBJ2-7
D gene: .
CDR3 protein: ASSPQNEQY

CDR3 length: 13
V gene: TRBV11-2
J gene: TRBJ2-7
D gene: .
CDR3 protein: ASSLEASASYEQY

CDR3 length: 14
V gene: TRBV4-3
J gene: TRBJ1-2
D gene: TRBD1
CDR3 protein: ASSLTRTGRESGYT

CDR3 length: 12
V gene: TRBV24-1
J gene: TRBJ2-1
D gene: TRBD2
CDR3 protein: ATTGTSGTNEQF

CDR3 length: 14
V gene: TRBV24-1
J gene: TRBJ2-2
D gene: .
CDR3 protein: ATSDLDGSGAGELF

CDR3 length: 10
V gene: TRBV6-5
J gene: TRBJ2-7
D gene: .
CDR3 protein: ATDRTGYEQY

CDR3 length: 13
V gene: TRBV5-1
J gene: TRBJ1-5
D gene: .
CDR3 protein: ASSLQGTINQPQH

CDR3 length: 11
V gene: TRBV24-1
J gene: TRBJ1-2
D gene: .
CDR3 protein: ATSESALYGYT

CDR3 length: 11
V gene: TRBV6-2/TRBV6-3
J gene: TRBJ1-2
D gene: .
CDR3 protein: ASSYPFRYGYT

CDR3 length: 12
V gene: TRBV30
J gene: TRBJ2-1
D gene: .
CDR3 protein: AWRVERLYNEQF

CDR3 length: 11
V gene: TRBV30
J gene: TRBJ1-5
D gene: .
CDR3 protein: AWSIQQNQPQH

CDR3 length: 12
V gene: TRBV28
J gene: TRBJ1-4
D gene: .
CDR3 protein: ASSEQGFNEKLF

CDR3 length: 13
V gene: TRBV19
J gene: TRBJ1-2
D gene: .
CDR3 protein: ASSIRRDDDYGYT

CDR3 length: 14
V gene: TRBV7-9
J gene: TRBJ1-2
D gene: .
CDR3 protein: ASSLATRRGNYGYT

CDR3 length: 11
V gene: TRBV30
J gene: TRBJ1-2
D gene: .
CDR3 protein: AWSEQADYGYT